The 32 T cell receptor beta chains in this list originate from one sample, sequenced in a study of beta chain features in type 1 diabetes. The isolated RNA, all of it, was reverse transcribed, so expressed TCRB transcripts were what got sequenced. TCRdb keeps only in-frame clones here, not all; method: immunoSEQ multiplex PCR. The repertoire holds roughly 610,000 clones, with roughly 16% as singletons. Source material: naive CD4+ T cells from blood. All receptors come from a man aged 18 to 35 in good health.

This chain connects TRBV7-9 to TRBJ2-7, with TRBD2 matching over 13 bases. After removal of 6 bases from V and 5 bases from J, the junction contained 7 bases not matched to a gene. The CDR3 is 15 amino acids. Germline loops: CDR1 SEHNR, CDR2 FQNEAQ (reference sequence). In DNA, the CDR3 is TGTGCCAGCAGACTGACTAGCGGGAGGCCCAACGAGCAGTACTTC. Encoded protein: CASRLTSGRPNEQYF.

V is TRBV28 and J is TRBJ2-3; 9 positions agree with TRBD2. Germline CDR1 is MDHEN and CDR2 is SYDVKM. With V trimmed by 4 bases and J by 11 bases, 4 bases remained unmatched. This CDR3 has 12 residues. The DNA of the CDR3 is TGTGCCAGCAGTTACGGACTAGCGCGGCAGTATTTT. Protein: CASSYGLARQYF.

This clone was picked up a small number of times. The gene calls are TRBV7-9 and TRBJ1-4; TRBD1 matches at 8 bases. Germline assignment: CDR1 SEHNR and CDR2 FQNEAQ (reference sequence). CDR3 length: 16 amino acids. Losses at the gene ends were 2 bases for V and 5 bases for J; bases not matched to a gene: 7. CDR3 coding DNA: TGTGCCAGCAGCTTACTCCGGGACAGGCACAATGAAAAACTGTTTTTT. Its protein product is CASSLLRDRHNEKLFF.

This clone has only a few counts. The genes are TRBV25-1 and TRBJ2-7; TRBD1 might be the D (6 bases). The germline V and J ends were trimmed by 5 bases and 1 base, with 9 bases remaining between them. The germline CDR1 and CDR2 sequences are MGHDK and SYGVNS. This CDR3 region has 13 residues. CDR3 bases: TGTGCCAGCAGTCGCCAGGGGTCCTACGAGCAGTACTTC. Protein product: CASSRQGSYEQYF.

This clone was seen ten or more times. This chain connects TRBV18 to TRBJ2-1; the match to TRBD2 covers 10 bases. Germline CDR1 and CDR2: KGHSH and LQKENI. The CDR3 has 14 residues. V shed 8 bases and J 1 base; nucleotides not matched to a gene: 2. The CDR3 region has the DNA TGTGCCAGCCTAGCGGGAGCATCCTACAATGAGCAGTTCTTC. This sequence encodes CASLAGASYNEQFF.

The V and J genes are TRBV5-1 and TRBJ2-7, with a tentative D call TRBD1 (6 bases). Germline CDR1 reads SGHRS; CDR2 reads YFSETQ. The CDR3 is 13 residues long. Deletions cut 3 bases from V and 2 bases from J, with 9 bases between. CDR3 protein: CASSSGQTYEQYF. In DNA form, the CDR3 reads TGCGCCAGCAGCTCCGGACAGACCTACGAGCAGTACTTC.

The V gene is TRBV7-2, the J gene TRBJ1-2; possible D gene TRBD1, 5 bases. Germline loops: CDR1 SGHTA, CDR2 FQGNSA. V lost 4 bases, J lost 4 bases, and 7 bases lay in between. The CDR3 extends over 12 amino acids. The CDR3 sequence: CASSWGSYGYTF. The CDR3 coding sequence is TGTGCCAGCAGCTGGGGGTCCTATGGCTACACCTTC.

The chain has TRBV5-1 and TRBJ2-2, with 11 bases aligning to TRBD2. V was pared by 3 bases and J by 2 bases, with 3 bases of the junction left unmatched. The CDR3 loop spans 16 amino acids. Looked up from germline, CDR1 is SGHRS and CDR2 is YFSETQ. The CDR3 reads CASSSGTSGNTGELFF. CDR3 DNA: TGCGCCAGCAGCTCCGGGACTAGCGGAAACACCGGGGAGCTGTTTTTT.

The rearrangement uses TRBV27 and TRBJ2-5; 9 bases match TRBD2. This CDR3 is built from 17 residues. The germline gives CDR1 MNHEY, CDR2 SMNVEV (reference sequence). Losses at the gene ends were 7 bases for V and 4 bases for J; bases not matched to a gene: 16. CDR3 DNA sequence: TGTGCCAGCACCCCACGGAAATATATGGGACTAGCAGAGACCCAGTACTTC. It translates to CASTPRKYMGLAETQYF.

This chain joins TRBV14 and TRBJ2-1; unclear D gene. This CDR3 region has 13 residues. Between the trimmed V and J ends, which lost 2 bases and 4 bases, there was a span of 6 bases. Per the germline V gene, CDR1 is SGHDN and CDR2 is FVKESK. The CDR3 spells CASSQWLYNEQFF. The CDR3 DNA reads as TGTGCCAGCAGCCAATGGCTATACAATGAGCAGTTCTTC.

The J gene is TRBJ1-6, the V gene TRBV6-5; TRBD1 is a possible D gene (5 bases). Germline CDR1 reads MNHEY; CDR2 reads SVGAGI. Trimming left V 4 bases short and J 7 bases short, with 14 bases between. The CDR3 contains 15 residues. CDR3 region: CASSLLDSVNSPLHF. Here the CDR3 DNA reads TGTGCCAGCAGTTTACTTGACAGCGTCAATTCACCCCTCCACTTT.

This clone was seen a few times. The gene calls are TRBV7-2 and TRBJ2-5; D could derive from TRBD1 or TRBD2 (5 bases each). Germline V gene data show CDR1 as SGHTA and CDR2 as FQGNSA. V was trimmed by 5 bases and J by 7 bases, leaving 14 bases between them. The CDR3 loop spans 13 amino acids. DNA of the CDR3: TGTGCCAGCAGCCCGACGGGGACGCTGACCCAGTACTTC. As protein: CASSPTGTLTQYF.

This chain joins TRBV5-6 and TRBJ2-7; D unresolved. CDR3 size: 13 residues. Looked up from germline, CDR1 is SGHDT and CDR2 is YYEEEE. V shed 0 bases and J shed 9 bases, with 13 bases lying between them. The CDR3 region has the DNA TGTGCCAGCAGCTTGGGCATCCCCACCGGGCAGTACTTC. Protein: CASSLGIPTGQYF.

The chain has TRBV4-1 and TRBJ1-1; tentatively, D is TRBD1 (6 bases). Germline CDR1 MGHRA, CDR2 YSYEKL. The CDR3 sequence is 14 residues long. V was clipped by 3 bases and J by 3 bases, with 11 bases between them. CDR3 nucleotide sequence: TGCGCCAGCAGCCAGCTTACAGGGTACACTGAAGCTTTCTTT. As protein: CASSQLTGYTEAFF.

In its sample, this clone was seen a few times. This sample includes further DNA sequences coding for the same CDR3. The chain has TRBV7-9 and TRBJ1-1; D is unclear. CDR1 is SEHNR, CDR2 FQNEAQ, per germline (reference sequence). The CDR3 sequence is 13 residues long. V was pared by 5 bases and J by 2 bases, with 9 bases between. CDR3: CASSRGVNTEAFF. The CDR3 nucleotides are TGTGCCAGCAGCAGAGGCGTTAACACTGAAGCTTTCTTT.

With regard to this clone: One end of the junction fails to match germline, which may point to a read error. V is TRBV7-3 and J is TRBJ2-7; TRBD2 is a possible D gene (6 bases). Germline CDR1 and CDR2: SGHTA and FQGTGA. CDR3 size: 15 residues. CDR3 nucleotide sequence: TGTGCCAGCAGCCTAACGGCCGGGAGCTCCTACGAGCAGTACTTC. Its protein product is CASSLTAGSSYEQYF. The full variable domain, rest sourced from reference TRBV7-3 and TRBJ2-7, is GAGVSQTPSNKVTEKGKYVELRCDPISGHTALYWYRQSLGQGPEFLIYFQGTGAADDSGLPNDRFFAVRPEGSVSTLKIQRTERGDSAVYLCASSLTAGSSYEQYFGPGTRLTVT.

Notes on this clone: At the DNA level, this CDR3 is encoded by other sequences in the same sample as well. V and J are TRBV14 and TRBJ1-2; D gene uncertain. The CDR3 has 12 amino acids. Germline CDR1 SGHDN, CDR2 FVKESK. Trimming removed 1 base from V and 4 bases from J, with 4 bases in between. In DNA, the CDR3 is TGTGCCAGCAGCCAAGGAGGCTATGGCTACACCTTC. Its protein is CASSQGGYGYTF.

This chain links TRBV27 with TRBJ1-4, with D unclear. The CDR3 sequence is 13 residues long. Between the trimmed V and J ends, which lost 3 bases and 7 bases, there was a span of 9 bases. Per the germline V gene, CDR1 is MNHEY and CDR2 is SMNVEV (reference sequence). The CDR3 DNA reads TGTGCCAGCAGTTTTTGGCAGGCTGAAAAACTGTTTTTT. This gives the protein CASSFWQAEKLFF.

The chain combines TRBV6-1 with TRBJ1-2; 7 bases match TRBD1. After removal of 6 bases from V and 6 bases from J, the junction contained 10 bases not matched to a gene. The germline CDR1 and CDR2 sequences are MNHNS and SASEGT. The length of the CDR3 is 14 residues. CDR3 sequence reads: CASSRTGAGDGYTF. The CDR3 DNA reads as TGTGCCAGCAGCCGGACAGGAGCGGGTGATGGCTACACCTTC.

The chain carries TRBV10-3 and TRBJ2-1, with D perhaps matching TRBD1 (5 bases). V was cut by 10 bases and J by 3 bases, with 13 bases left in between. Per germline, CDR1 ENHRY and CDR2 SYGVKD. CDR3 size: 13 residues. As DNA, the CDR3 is TGTGCCACCCAGGGCAGGGACTACAATGAGCAGTTCTTC. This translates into CATQGRDYNEQFF.

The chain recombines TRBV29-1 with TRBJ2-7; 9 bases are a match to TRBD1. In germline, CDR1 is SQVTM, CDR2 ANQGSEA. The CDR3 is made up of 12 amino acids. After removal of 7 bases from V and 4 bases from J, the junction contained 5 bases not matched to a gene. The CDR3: CSGTGESYEQYF. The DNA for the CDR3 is TGCAGCGGGACAGGGGAGAGTTACGAGCAGTACTTC.

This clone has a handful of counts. The CDR3 DNA sequence: TGTGCCAGTTTTCCAGGGTCTGGGGCCAACGTCCTGACTTTC. Translation: CASFPGSGANVLTF. The chain combines TRBV6-6 with TRBJ2-6; TRBD1 might be the D (5 bases). Trimming pared 9 bases from V and 1 base from J, leaving 10 bases between. CDR3 length equals 14 residues. Germline V lookup: CDR1 MNHNY, CDR2 SVGAGI (reference sequence).

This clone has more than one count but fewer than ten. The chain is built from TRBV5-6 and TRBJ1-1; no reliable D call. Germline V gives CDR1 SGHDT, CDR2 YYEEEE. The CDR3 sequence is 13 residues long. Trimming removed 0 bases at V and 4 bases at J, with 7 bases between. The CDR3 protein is CASSLVVGTEAFF. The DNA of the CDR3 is TGTGCCAGCAGCTTGGTGGTGGGCACTGAAGCTTTCTTT.

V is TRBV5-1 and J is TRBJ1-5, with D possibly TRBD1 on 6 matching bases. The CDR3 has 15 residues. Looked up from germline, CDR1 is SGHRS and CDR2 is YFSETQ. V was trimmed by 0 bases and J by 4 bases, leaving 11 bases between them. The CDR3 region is CASSLASDRNQPQHF. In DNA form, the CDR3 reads TGCGCCAGCAGCTTGGCATCGGACAGAAATCAGCCCCAGCATTTT. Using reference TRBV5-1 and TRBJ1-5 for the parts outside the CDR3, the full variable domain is KAGVTQTPRYLIKTRGQQVTLSCSPISGHRSVSWYQQTPGQGLQFLFEYFSETQRNKGNFPGRFSGRQFSNSRSEMNVSTLELGDSALYLCASSLASDRNQPQHFGDGTRLSIL.

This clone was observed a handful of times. CDR3 in DNA: TGCGCCAGCAGCTTGGCCTCCCGGGAGGGTCAGCCCCAGCATTTT. Translating it yields CASSLASREGQPQHF. The rearrangement joins TRBV5-1 to TRBJ1-5; the D is unclear. Deletions cut 0 bases from V and 6 bases from J, with 13 bases between. Germline V gene lookup returns CDR1 SGHRS and CDR2 YFSETQ. This CDR3 region has 15 residues.

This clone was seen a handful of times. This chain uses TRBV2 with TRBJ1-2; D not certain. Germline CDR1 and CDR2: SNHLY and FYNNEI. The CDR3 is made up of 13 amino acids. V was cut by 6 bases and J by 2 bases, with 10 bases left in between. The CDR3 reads CASRKEQNYGYTF. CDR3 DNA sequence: TGTGCCAGCAGAAAAGAACAGAACTATGGCTACACCTTC.

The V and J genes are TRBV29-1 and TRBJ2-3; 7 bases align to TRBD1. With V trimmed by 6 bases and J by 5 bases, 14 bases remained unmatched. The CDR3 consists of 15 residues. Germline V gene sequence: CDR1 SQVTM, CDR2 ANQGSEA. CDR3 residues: CSVGVDRALGDTQYF. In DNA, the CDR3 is TGCAGCGTCGGTGTAGACAGGGCCCTAGGAGATACGCAGTATTTT.

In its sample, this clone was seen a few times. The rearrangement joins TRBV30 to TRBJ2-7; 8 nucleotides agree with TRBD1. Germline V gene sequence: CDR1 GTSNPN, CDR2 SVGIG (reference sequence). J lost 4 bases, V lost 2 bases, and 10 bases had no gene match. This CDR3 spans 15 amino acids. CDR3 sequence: CAWSRSGTGLYEQYF. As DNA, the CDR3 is TGTGCCTGGAGTCGTTCCGGGACAGGATTATACGAGCAGTACTTC.

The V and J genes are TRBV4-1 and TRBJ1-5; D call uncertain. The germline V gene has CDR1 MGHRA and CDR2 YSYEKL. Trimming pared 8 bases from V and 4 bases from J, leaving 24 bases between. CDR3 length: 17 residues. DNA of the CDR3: TGCGCCAGCGGACTATCCGGGCCGCCATTGGGTAATCAGCCCCAGCATTTT. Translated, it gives CASGLSGPPLGNQPQHF.

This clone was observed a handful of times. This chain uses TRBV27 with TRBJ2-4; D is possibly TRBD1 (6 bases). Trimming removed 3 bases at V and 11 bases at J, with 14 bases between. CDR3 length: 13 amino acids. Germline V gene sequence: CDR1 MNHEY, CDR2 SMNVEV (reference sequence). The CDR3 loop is CASSLVTGYLQYF. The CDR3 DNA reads TGTGCCAGCAGTTTGGTTACAGGGTACCTTCAGTACTTC.

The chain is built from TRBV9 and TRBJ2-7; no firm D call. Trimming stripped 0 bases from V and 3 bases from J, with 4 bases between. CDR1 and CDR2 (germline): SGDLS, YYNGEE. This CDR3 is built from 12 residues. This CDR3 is CASSVDHYEQYF. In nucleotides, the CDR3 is TGTGCCAGCAGCGTAGATCACTACGAGCAGTACTTC.

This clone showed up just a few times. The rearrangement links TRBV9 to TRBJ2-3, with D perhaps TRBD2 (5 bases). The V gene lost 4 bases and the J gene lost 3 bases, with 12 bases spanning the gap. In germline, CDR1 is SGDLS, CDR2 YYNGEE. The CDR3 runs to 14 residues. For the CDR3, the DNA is TGTGCCAGCAGCCCTGCCCGCGGGACAGATACGCAGTATTTT. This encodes CASSPARGTDTQYF.